These 15 T cell receptor beta chains were sequenced from one sample in a study of CD8+CD57+ T cells in acquired aplastic anemia (dated by TCRdb to the late 2010s). Patients chosen for sequencing had shown expansion of CD8+CD57+ cells by flow cytometry. Instrument on record: Illumina HiSeq 2000. TCR beta VDJ combination and CDR3 sequence profiling used genomic DNA as the template. TCRdb handled the public reads itself, with Q25 trimming in fastp and clone calling in MiXCR, and kept productive beta chains. Identical CDR3 protein sequences are pooled into one entry, listed with their most common genes and DNA. The sample table lists roughly 180,000 distinct CDR3 sequences, roughly 60% of them with a count of one. The ten largest clones represent about two fifths of the sample. Sequencing input: sorted CD4+, CD8+, or CD8+CD57+ T cells (not recorded which) from PBMCs. These receptors all stem from a human donor with aplastic anemia.

This clonotype was detected a few times. V is TRBV6-5 and J is TRBJ2-3; 8 bases map to TRBD1. The V and J ends lost 2 bases and 3 bases, in that order; junction bases with no gene match: 13. The CDR3 totals 18 residues. Germline V gives CDR1 MNHEY, CDR2 SVGAGI. The CDR3 DNA reads TGTGCCAGCAGTTACACATGGGGGGCAGGGGGCGAAACAGATACGCAGTATTTT. This codes for CASSYTWGAGGETDTQYF.

The chain joins TRBV7-6 to TRBJ1-1, with unresolved D. Germline CDR1 and CDR2: SGHVS and FNYEAQ. The V and J ends lost 6 bases and 8 bases respectively, with 13 bases between them. This CDR3 has 12 residues. The CDR3, as DNA: TGTGCCAGCAGTTGGGCAGAAGGAGAAGCTTTCTTT. This gives the protein CASSWAEGEAFF.

This clonotype was recorded a few times. The chain recombines TRBV13 with TRBJ2-3; 8 bases align to TRBD1. CDR1 and CDR2 from the germline V gene are PRHDT and FYEKMQ (reference sequence). V trimming: 2 bases; J trimming: 0 bases; junction bases outside the gene matches: 1. This CDR3 has 15 amino acids. CDR3 in DNA: TGTGCCAGCAGCTTACGGACAGGGAGCACAGATACGCAGTATTTT. Its protein is CASSLRTGSTDTQYF.

This clonotype is a singleton in its sample. Here the CDR3 omits its conserved ending phenylalanine or tryptophan, so a read error is the likely source. In DNA form, the CDR3 reads TGTGCCAGCAGCGGCGGACAGGGGATAAGGGGTGAGCAGTTCTCC. Protein product: CASSGGQGIRGEQFS. This chain uses TRBV7-2 with TRBJ2-1; 9 nucleotides agree with TRBD1. V dropped 5 bases and J dropped 9; count of bases not matched to a gene: 11. From germline, CDR1 is SGHTA and CDR2 FQGNSA. CDR3 length: 15 amino acids.

This clonotype has a count of ten or more. The V and J genes are TRBV10-3 and TRBJ1-1; D gene unclear. CDR1 and CDR2 (germline): ENHRY, SYGVKD. The CDR3 sequence is 14 residues long. V was clipped by 7 bases and J by 9 bases, with 21 bases between them. CDR3 protein: CAIIRSGQYPQAFF. As DNA, the CDR3 is TGTGCCATCATTAGATCGGGCCAATACCCTCAAGCTTTCTTT.

In this sample, this clonotype turned up many times. The chain links TRBV5-5 to TRBJ2-7; the D gene could be TRBD1 or TRBD2 (6 bases each). This CDR3 has 15 amino acids. V was shortened by 7 bases and J by 7 bases, with 24 bases between the two germline ends. Looked up from germline, CDR1 is SGHKS and CDR2 is YYEKEE (reference sequence). DNA of the CDR3: TGTGCCAGCGGACCCTCGGGAGCGTGGGGGCAAGAGCAGTACTTC. Translating gives CASGPSGAWGQEQYF.

The gene calls are TRBV7-9 and TRBJ2-1, with 8 bases that match TRBD1. Germline assignment: CDR1 SEHNR and CDR2 FQNEAQ (reference sequence). The V and J ends lost 3 bases and 8 bases, in that order; junction bases with no gene match: 9. The CDR3 runs to 15 residues. The CDR3 here is CASSLAPGQDYEQFF. The CDR3, as DNA: TGTGCCAGCAGCTTGGCACCGGGACAGGACTATGAGCAGTTCTTC. The whole variable domain, remainder taken from reference TRBV7-9 and TRBJ2-1, is DTGVSQNPRHKITKRGQNVTFRCDPISEHNRLYWYRQTLGQGPEFLTYFQNEAQLEKSRLLSDRFSAERPKGSFSTLEIQRTEQGDSAMYLCASSLAPGQDYEQFFGPGTRLTVL.

On this clonotype itself: Without the conserved terminal phenylalanine or tryptophan, this CDR3 likely stems from a read error. No DNA is shown, since the ends of the CDR3 on it are uncertain; the CDR3 is the one TCRdb lists. The genes are TRBV7-9 and TRBJ2-7; whether TRBD2, the table's D call, matches the DNA was not checked. Germline V lookup: CDR1 SEHNR, CDR2 FQNEAQ (reference sequence). The CDR3 spans 10 residues, counting both ends. CDR3 in amino acids: CASSVPPLAG.

At least ten counts were recorded for this clonotype. The CDR3 reads CSASPGQGLETQYF. The CDR3 DNA sequence: TGCAGTGCTAGCCCCGGACAGGGGCTAGAGACCCAGTACTTC. The chain recombines TRBV20-1 with TRBJ2-5; 9 nucleotides line up with TRBD1. Germline trimming cut 3 bases from V and 4 bases from J; bases unmatched to any gene: 6. The CDR3 length is 14 residues. Per germline, CDR1 DFQATT and CDR2 SNEGSKA (reference sequence).

The chain has TRBV2 and TRBJ2-5; TRBD2 agrees at 7 bases. This CDR3 spans 13 amino acids. Losses at the gene ends were 6 bases for V and 4 bases for J; bases not matched to a gene: 5. In germline, CDR1 is SNHLY, CDR2 FYNNEI. The CDR3 loop is CASSQGGSETQYF. CDR3 in DNA: TGTGCCAGCAGCCAGGGAGGGTCAGAGACCCAGTACTTC.

This clonotype was detected a few times. The junction and the germline gene differ at one end; a read error may be behind it. V and J are TRBV20-1 and TRBJ2-7; a possible D gene is TRBD2 (5 bases). This CDR3 region has 10 residues. Germline loops: CDR1 DFQATT, CDR2 SNEGSKA (reference sequence). This CDR3 reads CSAPDYGQYF. The DNA of the CDR3 is TGCAGTGCTCCCGACTACGGGCAGTACTTC.

The chain carries TRBV15 and TRBJ2-7; D not resolved. In germline, CDR1 is LNHNV, CDR2 YYDKDF (reference sequence). The CDR3 contains 12 residues. Trimming pared 4 bases from V and 3 bases from J, leaving 7 bases between. CDR3: CATSTGYYEQYF. For the CDR3, the DNA is TGTGCCACCAGCACTGGCTACTACGAGCAGTACTTC.

The V and J genes are TRBV2 and TRBJ1-2; D not resolved. The CDR3 has 15 residues. Germline CDR1 is SNHLY and CDR2 is FYNNEI. With 3 bases removed from V and 0 bases from J, the gap between germline ends came to 11 bases. The CDR3 loop is CASSDASTPNYGYTF. CDR3 DNA: TGTGCCAGCAGTGATGCCAGCACCCCTAACTATGGCTACACCTTC.

This chain uses TRBV15 with TRBJ2-7, with D uncertain. V gave up 0 bases and J gave up 6 bases, with 12 bases separating them. The CDR3 contains 14 residues. The germline CDR1 and CDR2 sequences are LNHNV and YYDKDF (reference sequence). Here the CDR3 reads CATSRDIGSREQYF. The CDR3 DNA is TGTGCCACCAGCAGAGATATCGGTTCGCGCGAGCAGTACTTC.

The chain combines TRBV7-9 with TRBJ2-3; D possibly corresponds to TRBD1 (6 bases). This CDR3 is 14 amino acids long. Germline lookup yields CDR1 SEHNR and CDR2 FQNEAQ (reference sequence). The ends were cut back, 5 bases at V and 3 bases at J, with 12 bases in the middle. This chain's CDR3 is CASSRRTETDTQYF. The CDR3 DNA is TGTGCCAGCAGCAGGAGGACAGAGACAGATACGCAGTATTTT.